A selection of T cell receptor beta chains follows, all from one sample in a study of blood T cell repertoires in COVID-19. Repertoires were generated with immunoSEQ multiplex PCR, while TCRdb's copy carries only in-frame clones and drops some. The sample yields 95,000 to 110,000 clones, around 87% seen once. What was sequenced was peripheral blood. Source of these receptors: a man aged 50-60 years with acute or convalescent COVID-19. The CDR3 runs from the conserved cysteine through the conserved F or W. The D gene is left open where the match is weak. Only part of the rows carry a size: once, few, many, or a class if the clone is expanded.

clone_size,d_call,j_call,v_call,cdr3_aa,cdr3_nt
-,-,TRBJ2-1,TRBV10-3,CAISAGAGINEQFF,TGTGCCATCAGTGCCGGGGCGGGAATAAATGAGCAGTTCTTC
-,-,TRBJ1-5,TRBV15,CATRKTRRVDQPQHF,TGTGCCACCAGAAAGACAAGGCGGGTTGATCAGCCCCAGCATTTT
-,-,TRBJ2-3,TRBV10-3,CAISDFERAGTDTQYF,TGTGCCATCAGTGACTTCGAGAGGGCTGGGACAGATACGCAGTATTTT
-,-,TRBJ2-1,TRBV10-3,CAISVASSEQFF,TGTGCCATCAGTGTAGCTAGCAGTGAGCAGTTCTTC
-,TRBD2,TRBJ2-7,TRBV29-1,CSVEGEGFHEQYF,TGCAGCGTTGAGGGGGAGGGGTTCCACGAGCAGTACTTC
few,TRBD2,TRBJ2-1,TRBV28,CASSKSGRAHNEQFF,TGTGCCAGCAGCAAAAGCGGGAGGGCCCACAATGAGCAGTTCTTC
-,-,TRBJ2-6,TRBV19,CASSQTPTASGANVLTF,TGTGCCAGTAGTCAAACCCCTACAGCCTCTGGGGCCAACGTCCTGACTTTC
once,-,TRBJ2-1,TRBV5-6,CASSPSVELSEQFF,TGTGCCAGCAGCCCGAGCGTGGAGTTATCTGAGCAGTTCTTC
-,TRBD1,TRBJ1-6,TRBV5-5,CASSLEQGSSYNSPLHF,TGTGCCAGCAGCTTGGAACAGGGGAGCTCCTATAATTCACCCCTCCACTTT
-,-,TRBJ2-7,TRBV21-1,CASSKVGLAGQAQYEQYF,TGTGCCAGCAGCAAAGTGGGACTAGCGGGACAGGCCCAGTACGAGCAGTACTTC
once,TRBD1,TRBJ2-2,TRBV19,CASSPQGAATGELFF,TGTGCCAGTAGTCCCCAGGGGGCGGCCACCGGGGAGCTGTTTTTT
-,-,TRBJ2-7,TRBV19,CASSSGTLSYEQYF,TGTGCCAGTAGCTCCGGGACACTCTCCTACGAGCAGTACTTC
-,TRBD1,TRBJ1-5,TRBV6-2/TRBV6-3,CASSYDRGRGQPQHF,TGTGCCAGCAGTTACGACAGGGGACGAGGTCAGCCCCAGCATTTT
-,TRBD1,TRBJ2-7,TRBV19,CASSLTGQSYEQYF,TGTGCCAGTAGTCTAACGGGACAGTCCTACGAGCAGTACTTC
-,-,TRBJ2-7,TRBV9,CASSETGSSYEQYF,TGTGCCAGCAGCGAGACAGGAAGCTCCTACGAGCAGTACTTC
-,TRBD1,TRBJ2-3,TRBV19,CASSIMGQGLDTQYF,TGTGCCAGTAGTATAATGGGACAGGGTCTAGATACGCAGTATTTT
-,-,TRBJ2-3,TRBV5-4,CASSLRQGIISGSGDTQYF,TGTGCCAGCAGCTTACGACAGGGCATCATCAGCGGGAGTGGCGATACGCAGTATTTT
-,-,TRBJ1-6,TRBV2,CASTPAGANSPLHF,TGTGCCAGCACCCCCGCAGGGGCTAATTCACCCCTCCACTTT
-,-,TRBJ2-4,TRBV5-1,CASSLERSKNIQYF,TGCGCCAGCAGCTTGGAACGGAGCAAAAACATTCAGTACTTC
-,TRBD1,TRBJ2-7,TRBV18,CASSLTGGYEQYF,TGTGCCAGCTCACTCACAGGGGGCTACGAGCAGTACTTC
-,TRBD2,TRBJ2-7,TRBV7-9,CASSSPSGRAGEQYF,TGTGCCAGCAGCAGTCCTAGCGGGAGGGCTGGGGAGCAGTACTTC
-,-,TRBJ2-3,TRBV5-1,CASSLAGGITDTQYF,TGCGCCAGCAGCTTGGCCGGCGGAATCACAGATACGCAGTATTTT
-,-,TRBJ2-3,TRBV11-3,CASSIRAGGNPYAQYF,TGTGCCAGCAGCATACGAGCTGGGGGCAATCCTTATGCGCAGTATTTT
-,-,TRBJ2-1,TRBV11-2,CASSLDLRSDEQFF,TGTGCCAGCAGCTTAGATTTAAGGAGCGATGAGCAGTTCTTC
once,TRBD2,TRBJ2-1,TRBV9,CASSVAGRDYNEQFF,TGTGCCAGCAGCGTAGCCGGGAGGGATTACAATGAGCAGTTCTTC
once,-,TRBJ1-5,TRBV6-1,CASSEALSRSNQPQHF,TGTGCCAGCAGTGAAGCGCTATCACGTAGCAATCAGCCCCAGCATTTT
-,-,TRBJ1-2,TRBV5-1,CASSDTNYGYTF,TGCGCCAGCAGTGACACCAACTATGGCTACACCTTC
-,-,TRBJ2-7,TRBV28,CATVGGAAYEQYF,TGTGCCACCGTAGGCGGAGCAGCCTACGAGCAGTACTTC
-,-,TRBJ1-1,TRBV27,CASLRGGDTEAFF,TGTGCCAGCCTGAGGGGGGGCGATACTGAAGCTTTCTTT
-,TRBD2,TRBJ2-7,TRBV11-3,CASSPNPGLPYEQYF,TGTGCCAGCAGCCCAAACCCGGGACTACCATACGAGCAGTACTTC
many,-,TRBJ1-2,TRBV2,CASRSRRDAGTYGYTF,TGTGCCAGCAGGTCCCGACGGGACGCGGGGACCTATGGCTACACCTTC
once,-,TRBJ2-1,TRBV9,CASSVGTLSSYNEQFF,TGTGCCAGCAGCGTAGGGACTCTTAGCAGCTACAATGAGCAGTTCTTC
-,TRBD2,TRBJ2-7,TRBV5-1,CASSTGGGYEQYF,TGCGCCAGCAGTACGGGAGGGGGGTACGAGCAGTACTTC
-,-,TRBJ2-5,TRBV14,CASSQSQETQYF,TGTGCCAGCAGCCAATCACAAGAGACCCAGTACTTC
-,-,TRBJ2-7,TRBV20-1,CSASPTTGIHEQYF,TGCAGTGCTAGTCCTACTACGGGTATCCACGAGCAGTACTTC
-,-,TRBJ2-3,TRBV19,CASSITGTDTQYF,TGTGCCAGTAGTATTACCGGGACAGATACGCAGTATTTT
-,-,TRBJ2-7,TRBV7-6,CASSLDSGSYEQYF,TGTGCCAGCAGCTTAGATAGCGGCTCCTACGAGCAGTACTTC
-,-,TRBJ1-5,TRBV2,CASSVAAMGSQPQHF,TGTGCCAGCAGTGTTGCCGCTATGGGTAGCCAGCCCCAGCATTTT
-,-,TRBJ2-3,TRBV25-1,CASSDFGVLGTDTQYF,TGTGCCAGCAGTGACTTCGGGGTCTTGGGCACAGATACGCAGTATTTT
-,TRBD1,TRBJ1-1,TRBV28,CASSYKLRTGTGKTEAFF,TGTGCCAGCAGTTATAAACTCCGGACCGGGACAGGGAAAACTGAAGCTTTCTTT
-,-,TRBJ2-7,TRBV3-1/TRBV3-2,CASSHPRGEQYF,TGTGCCAGCAGCCATCCTAGGGGTGAGCAGTACTTC
-,-,TRBJ2-6,TRBV27,CASSLWRASGANVLTF,TGTGCCAGCAGTTTATGGCGGGCCTCTGGGGCCAACGTCCTGACTTTC
-,TRBD2,TRBJ2-1,TRBV20-1,CSASRSGRAVNEQFF,TGCAGTGCTAGTAGGAGCGGGAGGGCCGTCAATGAGCAGTTCTTC
once,-,TRBJ1-2,TRBV27,CASMGGSYGYTF,TGTGCCAGCATGGGGGGGAGCTATGGCTACACCTTC
-,-,TRBJ2-3,TRBV29-1,CSVEGTASTDTQYF,TGCAGCGTTGAAGGGACAGCTAGCACAGATACGCAGTATTTT
-,TRBD1,TRBJ2-3,TRBV11-3,CASSWTGGTDTQYF,TGTGCCAGCAGCTGGACAGGTGGCACAGATACGCAGTATTTT
-,-,TRBJ2-1,TRBV2,CATKIDSRYNEQFF,TGTGCCACGAAGATCGACAGTCGCTACAATGAGCAGTTCTTC